A single T cell receptor beta chain is shown here with its context. The PCR had 60 Vbeta and 13 Jbeta primers. Profiled with immunoSEQ multiplex PCR; TCRdb holds only in-frame clones, not every one. The table shows roughly 90,000 clones, with less than 85% occurring only once. This specimen comes from a study of cytomegalovirus exposure and HLA in healthy donors. The sequence was obtained from a man aged 18 to 29 in good health and CMV-seronegative. Sample: PBMCs.

The CDR3 DNA sequence: TGTGCCAGCAGCCCCCCCGGGGAGACCCAGTACTTC. It is translated as CASSPPGETQYF. V usage is TRBV5-4 and J usage is TRBJ2-5; D not certain. The germline gives CDR1 SGHNT, CDR2 YYREEE (reference sequence). Trimming took off 4 bases at V and 5 bases at J, with 9 bases between the two ends. The CDR3 totals 12 residues.